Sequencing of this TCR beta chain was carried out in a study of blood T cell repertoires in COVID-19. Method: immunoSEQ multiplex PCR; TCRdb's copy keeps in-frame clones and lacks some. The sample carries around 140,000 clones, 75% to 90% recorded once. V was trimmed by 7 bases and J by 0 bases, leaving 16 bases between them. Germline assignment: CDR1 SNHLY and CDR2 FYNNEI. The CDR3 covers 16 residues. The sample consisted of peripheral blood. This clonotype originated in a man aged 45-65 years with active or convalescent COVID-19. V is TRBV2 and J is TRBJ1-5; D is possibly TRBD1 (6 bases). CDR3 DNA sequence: TGTGCCAGCACCGATAGGGGGATGTCTAGCAATCAGCCCCAGCATTTT. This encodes CASTDRGMSSNQPQHF.